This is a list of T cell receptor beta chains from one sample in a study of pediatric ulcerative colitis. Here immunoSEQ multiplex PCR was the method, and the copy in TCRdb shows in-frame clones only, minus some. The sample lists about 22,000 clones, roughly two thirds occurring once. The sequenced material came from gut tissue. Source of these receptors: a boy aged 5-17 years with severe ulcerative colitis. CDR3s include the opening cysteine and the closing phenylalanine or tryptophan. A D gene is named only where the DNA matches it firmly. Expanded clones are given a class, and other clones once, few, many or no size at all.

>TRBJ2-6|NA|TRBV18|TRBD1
CASSLQGQSSGANVLTF
TGTGCCAGCTCACTACAGGGGCAATCGTCTGGGGCCAACGTCCTGACTTTC
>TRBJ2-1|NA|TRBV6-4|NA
CASSKIGTITPYNEQFF
TGTGCCAGCAGTAAGATCGGGACAATCACTCCTTACAATGAGCAGTTCTTC
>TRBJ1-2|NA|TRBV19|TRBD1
CASSVVSGQGGYGYTF
TGTGCCAGTAGTGTGGTTTCGGGACAGGGAGGTTATGGCTACACCTTC
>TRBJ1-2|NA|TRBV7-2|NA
CATSGGGVFMGYTF
TGTGCCACCTCGGGAGGGGGAGTCTTTATGGGCTACACCTTC
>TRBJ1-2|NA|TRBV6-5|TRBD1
CASSYRDRSSGYTF
TGTGCCAGCAGTTATCGGGACAGATCCTCGGGCTACACCTTC
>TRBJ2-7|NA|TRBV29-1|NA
CSVRDPKSRNYEQYF
TGCAGCGTGAGGGACCCCAAGTCGCGGAACTACGAGCAGTACTTC
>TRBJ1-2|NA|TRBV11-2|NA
CASSPRGSSYGYTF
TGTGCCAGCAGCCCCCGTGGGTCCAGCTATGGCTACACCTTC
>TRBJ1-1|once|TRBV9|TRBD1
CASSRERQGEAFF
TGTGCCAGCAGCCGAGAGAGACAGGGGGAAGCTTTCTTT
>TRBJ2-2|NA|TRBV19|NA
CASSIRGSTGELFF
TGTGCCAGTAGTATACGGGGCAGCACCGGGGAGCTGTTTTTT
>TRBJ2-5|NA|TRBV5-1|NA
CASSRGTQETQYF
TGCGCCAGCAGCCGCGGGACTCAAGAGACCCAGTACTTC
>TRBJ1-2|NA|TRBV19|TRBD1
CASTYGLTGVKDYGYTF
TGTGCCAGTACTTACGGGCTAACAGGGGTTAAGGACTATGGCTACACCTTC
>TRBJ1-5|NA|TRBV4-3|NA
CASSQDSGVRQPQHF
TGCGCCAGCAGCCAAGATAGCGGGGTCCGACAGCCCCAGCATTTT
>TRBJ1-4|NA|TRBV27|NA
CASSYSLLSEEKLFF
TGTGCCAGCAGTTATTCCCTCCTGTCGGAAGAAAAACTGTTTTTT
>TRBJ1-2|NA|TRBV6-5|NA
CASSYDNTGRGGYTF
TGTGCCAGCAGTTACGATAACACCGGCAGGGGTGGCTACACCTTC
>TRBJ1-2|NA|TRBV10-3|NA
CAITGGANYGYTF
TGTGCCATCACCGGAGGGGCTAACTATGGCTACACCTTC
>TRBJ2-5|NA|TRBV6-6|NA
CATGKPQETQYF
TGTGCCACCGGGAAGCCGCAAGAGACCCAGTACTTC
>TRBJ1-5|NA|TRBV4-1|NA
CASSRTANQPQHF
TGCGCCAGCAGCCGGACGGCGAATCAGCCCCAGCATTTT
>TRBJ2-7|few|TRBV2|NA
CASRFYEQYF
TGTGCCAGCAGATTCTACGAGCAGTACTTC
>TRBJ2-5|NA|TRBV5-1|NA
CASSRNGDQGTQYF
TGCGCCAGCAGCCGGAACGGAGATCAAGGGACCCAGTACTTC
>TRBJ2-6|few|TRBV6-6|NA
CASSPPGANVLTF
TGTGCCAGCAGCCCTCCCGGGGCCAACGTCCTGACTTTC
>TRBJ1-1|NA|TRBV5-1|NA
CASSPGGGNAFF
TGCGCCAGCAGCCCCGGGGGGGGTAACGCTTTCTTT
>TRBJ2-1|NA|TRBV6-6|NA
CASSLEGGEQFF
TGTGCCAGCAGTCTCGAGGGCGGTGAGCAGTTCTTC
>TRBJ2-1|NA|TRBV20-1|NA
CSARIVPEQFF
TGCAGTGCGAGAATCGTGCCTGAGCAGTTCTTC
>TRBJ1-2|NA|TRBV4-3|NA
CASSQGSGYGYTF
TGCGCCAGCAGCCAAGGTAGCGGCTATGGCTACACCTTC
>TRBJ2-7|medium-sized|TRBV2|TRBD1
CASRGQVLSYEQYF
TGTGCCAGCAGGGGACAGGTCCTCTCCTACGAGCAGTACTTC
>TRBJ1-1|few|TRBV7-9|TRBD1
CASSATGGKAFF
TGTGCCAGCAGCGCAACAGGGGGAAAGGCTTTCTTT
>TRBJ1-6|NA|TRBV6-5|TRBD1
CASSSSGTGASPLHF
TGTGCCAGCAGTTCGTCCGGGACAGGGGCTTCACCCCTCCACTTT
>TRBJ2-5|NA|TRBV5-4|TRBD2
CASSLAGGQETQYF
TGTGCCAGCAGCCTAGCGGGGGGACAAGAGACCCAGTACTTC
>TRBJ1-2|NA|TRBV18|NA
CASSPLEGDLNYGYTF
TGTGCCAGCTCACCATTGGAGGGGGATCTTAACTATGGCTACACCTTC
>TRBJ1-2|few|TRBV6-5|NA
CASSSARGYYGYTF
TGTGCCAGCAGTTCAGCCCGCGGTTACTATGGCTACACCTTC
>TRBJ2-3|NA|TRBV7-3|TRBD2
CASSEVAGGPNTQYF
TGTGCCAGCAGCGAGGTAGCGGGGGGGCCAAATACGCAGTATTTT
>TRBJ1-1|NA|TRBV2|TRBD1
CASSDTGVWNTEAFF
TGTGCCAGCAGTGACACAGGGGTTTGGAACACTGAAGCTTTCTTT
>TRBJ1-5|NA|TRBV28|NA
CASSLSQSPNQPQHF
TGTGCCAGCAGTTTATCACAGTCGCCGAATCAGCCCCAGCATTTT
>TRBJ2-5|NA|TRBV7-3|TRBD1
CASSFGTGGFQETQYF
TGTGCCAGCAGTTTCGGGACAGGGGGGTTTCAAGAGACCCAGTACTTC
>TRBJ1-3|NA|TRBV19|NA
CASSMKGLSGNTIYF
TGTGCCAGTAGTATGAAAGGACTCTCTGGAAACACCATATATTTT
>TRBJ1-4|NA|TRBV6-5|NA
CASSYSPTNEKLFF
TGTGCCAGCAGTTACTCCCCAACTAATGAAAAACTGTTTTTT
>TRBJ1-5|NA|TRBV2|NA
CASSGEGLSNQPQHF
TGTGCCAGCAGTGGCGAAGGGCTTAGCAATCAGCCCCAGCATTTT
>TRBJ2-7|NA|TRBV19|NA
CATSPLAGAGSYEQYF
TGTGCCACAAGCCCCCTGGCAGGGGCCGGCTCCTACGAGCAGTACTTC
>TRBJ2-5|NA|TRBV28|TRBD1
CASSLSGQGYRTQYF
TGTGCCAGCAGTTTATCGGGACAGGGATATCGGACCCAGTACTTC
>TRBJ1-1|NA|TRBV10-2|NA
CASSERLRAYDKAFF
TGCGCCAGCAGTGAGAGGCTGAGGGCCTACGATAAAGCTTTCTTT
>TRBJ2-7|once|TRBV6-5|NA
CASRQGVGEQYF
TGTGCCAGCAGGCAAGGAGTTGGTGAGCAGTACTTC
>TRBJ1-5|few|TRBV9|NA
CASSVAPRNQPQHF
TGTGCCAGCAGCGTAGCCCCCAGGAATCAGCCCCAGCATTTT
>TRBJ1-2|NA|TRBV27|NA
CASRGTANYGYTF
TGTGCCAGCAGGGGTACGGCTAACTATGGCTACACCTTC
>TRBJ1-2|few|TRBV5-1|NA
CASSPQQGRGYTF
TGCGCCAGCAGCCCTCAGCAGGGTCGTGGCTACACCTTC
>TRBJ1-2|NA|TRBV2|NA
CASSVTGALSYGYTF
TGTGCCAGCAGTGTAACCGGGGCACTCTCCTATGGCTACACCTTC
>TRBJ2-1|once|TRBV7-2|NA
CASSLVRLRQGNEQFF
TGTGCCAGCAGCTTAGTGAGACTACGCCAGGGGAATGAGCAGTTCTTC
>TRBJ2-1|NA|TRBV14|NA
CASSRLVGNEQFF
TGTGCCAGCAGCCGACTAGTTGGAAATGAGCAGTTCTTC
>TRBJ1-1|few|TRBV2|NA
CASSGGLAAFF
TGTGCCAGCAGTGGTGGCCTGGCAGCTTTCTTT
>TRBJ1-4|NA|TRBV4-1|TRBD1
CASSQDGGGNEKLFF
TGCGCCAGCAGCCAAGATGGAGGGGGCAATGAAAAACTGTTTTTT
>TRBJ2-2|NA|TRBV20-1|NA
CSARVLELFF
TGCAGTGCTAGAGTTTTAGAGCTGTTTTTT
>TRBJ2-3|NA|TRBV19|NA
CASSRYAGTSTDTQYF
TGTGCCAGTAGTAGATACGCGGGGACTAGCACAGATACGCAGTATTTT
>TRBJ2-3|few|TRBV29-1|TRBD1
CSAGGDSITDTQYF
TGCAGCGCCGGTGGGGACAGCATCACAGATACGCAGTATTTT
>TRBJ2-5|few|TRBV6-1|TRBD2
CASSAYGTSSETQYF
TGTGCCAGCAGTGCCTACGGGACTAGTAGTGAGACCCAGTACTTC
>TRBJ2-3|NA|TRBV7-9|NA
CASSSSGLWYTDTQYF
TGTGCCAGCAGCTCCTCCGGACTTTGGTACACAGATACGCAGTATTTT
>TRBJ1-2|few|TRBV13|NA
CASSNPPDYGYTF
TGTGCCAGCAGCAACCCACCCGACTATGGCTACACCTTC
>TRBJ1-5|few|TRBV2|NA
CASSGQVDQPQHF
TGTGCCAGCAGTGGACAGGTCGATCAGCCCCAGCATTTT
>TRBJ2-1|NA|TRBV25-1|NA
CASNSGTTGNEQFF
TGTGCCAGCAATTCCGGGACCACGGGCAATGAGCAGTTCTTC
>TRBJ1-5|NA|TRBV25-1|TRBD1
CASVNLDRVLGKYQPQHF
TGTGCCAGCGTTAACCTGGACAGGGTATTGGGTAAGTATCAGCCCCAGCATTTT
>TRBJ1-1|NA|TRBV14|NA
CASSQSGVGRNTEAFF
TGTGCCAGCAGCCAATCGGGGGTAGGGAGGAACACTGAAGCTTTCTTT